This T cell receptor (beta chain) was obtained from a study of CD8+ T cells in alopecia areata. Study background: Those patients who were treated received oral tofacitinib, which was given at 5 to 10 mg twice daily for moderate-to-severe alopecia areata. Tofacitinib administration persisted for 6 to 18 months, succeeded by 6 months off drug.

Researchers took lesional scalp punch biopsies and peripheral blood from people who were alopecia areata patients. Study results and caveats: Sharing of TCR sequences between patients (possibly for HLA-related reasons) was less clear than in mice. For lesional scalp, especially alopecia totalis/universalis, clonality was higher than in normal scalp.

The CDR3 totals 13 residues. The germline V and J ends were trimmed by 0 bases and 6 bases, with 11 bases remaining between them. Germline loops: CDR1 GTSNPN, CDR2 SVGIG (reference sequence). A note on this clone: The target antigen is unknown.

Investigators isolated RNA and reverse transcribed it into cDNA to act as the sequencing template. Profiling relied on immunoSEQ multiplex PCR, and the TCRdb table lists in-frame clones only, not all of them. Of 12,000 or so clones in the sample, 57% were seen once. The clonotype comes from a human donor with alopecia areata. Sequencing was carried out using skin. The gene calls are TRBV30 and TRBJ1-2; tentative D call: TRBD1 (5 bases). In nucleotides, the CDR3 is TGTGCCTGGAGTGTACACAGGTCAGATGGCTACACCTTC. Its protein is CAWSVHRSDGYTF.